The T cell receptor beta chain under discussion was sequenced for a study of CD8 T cells in ankylosing spondylitis. Notes on the study in general: A TCR beta motif of several highly homologous variants seemed to mark ankylosing spondylitis blood. Clones linked to disease, bearing a CD8+ phenotype, were relatively rare in peripheral blood.

This clonotype was observed a handful of times. Its antigen is not identified. Each CDR3 protein gets one entry after TCRdb re-called the 5' RACE reads with MiXCR. The data show about 340,000 distinct CDR3 sequences, roughly 15% seen once. CDR3 size: 15 residues. The germline CDR1 and CDR2 sequences are MNHEY and SMNVEV (reference sequence). With 8 bases clipped from V and 8 bases from J, the junction kept 7 bases outside the gene matches. Source material: blood, either unsorted or a sorted T cell fraction (not recorded which). This rearrangement joins TRBV27 to TRBJ2-1; TRBD2 matches 15 bases. The TCR comes from a male donor with ankylosing spondylitis or in good health (not recorded which). The DNA for the CDR3 is TGTGCCAGCCGTCCTGGACTAGCGGGGGGGCATGAGCAGTTCTTC. The encoded protein is CASRPGLAGGHEQFF.